This TCR beta chain came from a study of T cells in Graves' hyperthyroidism and ophthalmopathy. Points from the study as a whole: The model forecast ophthalmopathy, anticipating it by a median approximately 6 months before onset.

CDR3 length: 15 amino acids. J gave up 5 bases and V 5 bases, and 9 bases lay outside the gene matches. Germline values: CDR1 SGHAT, CDR2 FQNNGV. About this clonotype: The target antigen is unknown.

Together with thyroid ultrasound, orbital computed tomography, serum thyroxine and TRAb, clinical symptoms were used for diagnoses. There were TCR beta CDR3 regions amplified from RNA transcripts. The HTBI set primed first-round TCR CDR3 RT-PCR. TCRdb re-derived calls from the multiplex PCR reads in MiXCR, one entry per CDR3 protein. The sample lists 700,000 to 850,000 distinct CDR3 sequences, around a third occurring once. This receptor was identified in a woman in her thirties or forties with Graves' hyperthyroidism. Sequencing was performed on blood. The rearrangement uses TRBV11-2 and TRBJ1-5; 7 positions agree with TRBD1. CDR3 residues: CASSGGQSTDQPQHF. The CDR3 nucleotides read TGTGCCAGCAGCGGGGGACAGAGTACGGATCAGCCCCAGCATTTT.